Only a few counts were recorded for the clone carrying this T cell receptor (beta chain). The antigen is unknown. Unique molecular identifier tags were affixed to discrete cDNA molecules. TCRdb reprocessed the 5' RACE reads with MiXCR, giving one entry per CDR3 protein. The sample contains about 100,000 distinct CDR3 sequences, 10% to 15% of which appear only once. This specimen belongs to a study of early T cells in non-severe SARS-CoV-2 infection. Study details: Sequencing targeted bulk RNA from unsorted whole blood, leaving chains unpaired.

Study-level findings and limits: Anti-spike CD8 responses were favored in VDJdb matching, and private and CD4 specificities were missed.

The CDR3 spans 14 residues. CDR1 is SGHKS and CDR2 is YYEKEE in the germline V gene (reference sequence). V lost 4 bases, J lost 3 bases, and 7 bases stayed unmatched. The origin of this receptor is an adult who was a healthcare worker with PCR-confirmed SARS-CoV-2 infection or an uninfected control (not recorded which). This chain joins TRBV5-5 and TRBJ2-7; 7 bases match TRBD2. Specimen: whole blood. CDR3 nucleotide sequence: TGTGCCAGCAGCCCGCAAGCGGGAAACTACGAGCAGTACTTC. Translation: CASSPQAGNYEQYF.